These 30 T cell receptor beta chains were all obtained from the same sample, sequenced in a study of T cell responses to AZD1222 COVID-19 vaccine. TCRdb's table, derived via immunoSEQ multiplex PCR, lists solely in-frame clones and lacks some. The data show about 140,000 clones, more than 70% seen once. Source: peripheral blood, taken 28 days after the second AZD1222 dose. These receptors came from an adult who received the AZD1222 COVID-19 vaccine.

V and J are TRBV9 and TRBJ2-2; TRBD2 agrees at 9 bases. V dropped 3 bases and J dropped 4; count of bases not matched to a gene: 7. The germline gives CDR1 SGDLS, CDR2 YYNGEE. The CDR3 is 16 amino acids. Here the CDR3 reads CASSGSGGPGTGELFF. CDR3 DNA: TGTGCCAGCAGCGGAAGCGGGGGGCCGGGCACCGGGGAGCTGTTTTTT. Full variable domain (missing parts from reference TRBV9 and TRBJ2-2): DSGVTQTPKHLITATGQRVTLRCSPRSGDLSVYWYQQSLDQGLQFLIQYYNGEERAKGNILERFSAQQFPDLHSELNLSSLELGDSALYFCASSGSGGPGTGELFFGEGSRLTVL.

The chain combines TRBV29-1 with TRBJ1-4; possibly TRBD1 for D (5 bases). Trimming shortened V by 7 bases and J by 1 base, and 10 bases separated the two germline ends. Germline V CDR1 and CDR2: SQVTM, ANQGSEA. The CDR3 is made up of 13 amino acids. The CDR3 is CSGRRGTNEKLFF. For the CDR3, the DNA is TGCAGCGGAAGGAGGGGAACTAATGAAAAACTGTTTTTT.

The chain combines TRBV30 with TRBJ2-2, with unresolved D. V lost 3 bases and J 1 base, leaving 12 bases between the germline ends. This CDR3 comprises 15 residues. Germline assignment: CDR1 GTSNPN and CDR2 SVGIG (reference sequence). This CDR3 reads CAWRPVRRNTGELFF. CDR3 coding DNA: TGTGCCTGGAGACCAGTGCGGAGGAACACCGGGGAGCTGTTTTTT. Full variable domain (remainder filled in from reference TRBV30 and TRBJ2-2): SQTIHQWPATLVQPVGSPLSLECTVEGTSNPNLYWYRQAAGRGLQLLFYSVGIGQISSEVPQNLSASRPQDRQFILSSKKLLLSDSGFYLCAWRPVRRNTGELFFGEGSRLTVL.

The V gene is TRBV10-1, the J gene TRBJ1-5, with a possible D match to TRBD1 (6 bases). The CDR3 runs 12 residues. Per the germline V gene, CDR1 is WNHNN and CDR2 is SYGVQD (reference sequence). The V end was cut by 6 bases, the J end by 5 bases, with 8 bases between. CDR3 loop: CASSSGDQPQHF. CDR3 nucleotide sequence: TGCGCCAGCAGCTCAGGGGATCAGCCCCAGCATTTT.

The chain uses TRBV2 and TRBJ2-1; D is perhaps TRBD2 (5 bases). V was trimmed by 7 bases and J by 10 bases, leaving 17 bases between them. Germline CDR1 SNHLY, CDR2 FYNNEI. The CDR3 runs 13 residues. Here the CDR3 reads CASIGPLGREQFF. The CDR3, as DNA: TGTGCCAGCATCGGCCCACTAGGTCGCGAGCAGTTCTTC.

The rearrangement links TRBV6-5 to TRBJ2-3; 9 nucleotides agree with TRBD1. The CDR3 loop spans 14 amino acids. The V gene's germline CDR1 is MNHEY and CDR2 SVGAGI. The V and J ends lost 6 bases and 3 bases, in that order; junction bases with no gene match: 4. CDR3 in DNA: TGTGCCAGCAGAGGGGACAGGGAAACAGATACGCAGTATTTT. It translates to CASRGDRETDTQYF.

The V gene is TRBV4-3, the J gene TRBJ2-2, with a tentative D call TRBD2 (5 bases). Germline-derived CDR1 and CDR2 are LGHNA and YSLEER. Trimming removed 0 bases from V and 2 bases from J, with 13 bases in between. The CDR3 runs to 17 residues. The CDR3 DNA sequence: TGCGCCAGCAGCCAAGAGGGGTACGAGGGAAACACCGGGGAGCTGTTTTTT. Its translation: CASSQEGYEGNTGELFF.

The genes are TRBV6-5 and TRBJ2-1; D might be TRBD2 (6 bases). The CDR3 has 14 amino acids. V lost 8 bases to trimming and J lost 6 bases, with 17 bases between them. CDR1 MNHEY and CDR2 SVGAGI come from the germline V gene. The CDR3 loop is CASGYGGRANEQFF. The CDR3 DNA is TGTGCCAGCGGGTACGGGGGACGCGCCAATGAGCAGTTCTTC.

The V call is TRBV7-8, the J call TRBJ2-5, with 10 bases identical to TRBD1. CDR1 is SGHVS, CDR2 FQNEAQ, per germline. The J segment lost 3 bases and the V segment lost 3 bases, leaving 19 bases of the junction unmatched. The CDR3 consists of 20 residues. CDR3 residues: CASSFRGTGALLGTKETQYF. In nucleotides, the CDR3 is TGTGCCAGCAGCTTCCGCGGGACAGGGGCCCTCCTGGGGACCAAAGAGACCCAGTACTTC.

The J gene is TRBJ1-5, the V gene TRBV21-1. TRBV21-1 is designated a pseudogene. The CDR3 totals 15 residues. DNA for the CDR3: TGTGCCAGCAGCAAAGAGGTCGAAGGCAATCAGCCCCAGCATTTT. Its translation is CASSKEVEGNQPQHF.

The V gene is TRBV14, the J gene TRBJ2-5, with TRBD2 as a possible D gene (5 bases). V shed 0 bases and J shed 5 bases, with 16 bases lying between them. Germline V gene sequence: CDR1 SGHDN, CDR2 FVKESK. The CDR3 sequence is 16 residues long. CDR3 sequence (DNA): TGTGCCAGCAGCCAAGAACCGGGGAAAAGGCGGGAGACCCAGTACTTC. Translating gives CASSQEPGKRRETQYF.

V gene TRBV3-1 (or the pseudogene TRBV3-2) combines with J gene TRBJ1-4; 7 nucleotides align to TRBD1. V lost 4 bases to trimming and J lost 8 bases; unmatched junction nucleotides: 10. This CDR3 spans 15 amino acids. Germline loops: CDR1 LGHDT, CDR2 YNNKEL (reference sequence). The CDR3 DNA is TGTGCCAGCAGCCCTCGACAGGGTCAGAGCGAAAAACTGTTTTTT. This translates into CASSPRQGQSEKLFF.

This clone has a single count. The chain links TRBV5-1 to TRBJ2-6; weak D call: TRBD1 (6 bases). Germline-derived CDR1 and CDR2 are SGHRS and YFSETQ. The V gene lost 1 base and the J gene lost 2 bases, with 13 bases spanning the gap. This CDR3 has 17 amino acids. The CDR3 sequence is CASSLFTGRTGANVLTF. The CDR3 DNA reads as TGCGCCAGCAGCTTGTTTACAGGGAGAACTGGGGCCAACGTCCTGACTTTC.

CDR3 sequence reads: CASSLSGRAEQYF. DNA for the CDR3: TGTGCCAGCAGCTTGTCAGGGAGGGCCGAGCAGTACTTC. This chain connects TRBV7-2 to TRBJ2-7; 7 bases are shared with TRBD2. V lost 3 bases to trimming and J lost 6 bases; unmatched junction nucleotides: 5. CDR1 and CDR2 (germline): SGHTA, FQGNSA. The CDR3 is 13 amino acids. Based on the CDR3 plus reference TRBV7-2 and TRBJ2-7, the full variable domain is GAGVSQSPSNKVTEKGKDVELRCDPISGHTALYWYRQSLGQGLEFLIYFQGNSAPDKSGLPSDRFSAERTGGSVSTLTIQRTQQEDSAVYLCASSLSGRAEQYFGPGTRLTVT.

The J gene is TRBJ1-3, the V gene TRBV19, with D hard to call. V was shortened by 0 bases and J by 2 bases, with 11 bases between the two germline ends. Germline V gene sequence: CDR1 LNHDA, CDR2 SQIVND (reference sequence). This CDR3 is built from 16 residues. In DNA, the CDR3 is TGTGCCAGTAGTATAGATCATGGAGGAGCTGGAAACACCATATATTTT. This codes for CASSIDHGGAGNTIYF.

The chain couples TRBV10-1 to TRBJ1-6, with TRBD1 matching 7 bases. Germline lookup yields CDR1 WNHNN and CDR2 SYGVQD (reference sequence). V shed 3 bases, J shed 0 bases, and the junction held 8 bases outside the gene matches. The CDR3 has 18 residues. In DNA, the CDR3 is TGCGCCAGCAGTGATGAGGGGGCGGTTAGCTCCTATAATTCACCCCTCCACTTT. This sequence encodes CASSDEGAVSSYNSPLHF.

The V call is TRBV28, the J call TRBJ1-5; TRBD1 matches 7 bases. The germline CDR1 and CDR2 sequences are MDHEN and SYDVKM. This CDR3 region has 13 residues. Losses at the gene ends were 10 bases for V and 2 bases for J; bases not matched to a gene: 5. The CDR3 DNA reads as TGTGCCACACAGGGGAACGGCAATCAGCCCCAGCATTTT. It yields the protein CATQGNGNQPQHF.

The chain carries TRBV6-2 or TRBV6-3 and TRBJ2-3; TRBD2 is a possible D gene (7 bases). The V end was cut by 4 bases, the J end by 6 bases, with 14 bases between. There are 14 residues in the CDR3. Germline values: CDR1 MNHEY, CDR2 SVGEGT. The CDR3 loop is CASSWIGGADTQYF. The CDR3 nucleotides are TGTGCCAGCAGTTGGATAGGGGGGGCCGATACGCAGTATTTT.

The rearrangement uses TRBV6-5 and TRBJ2-7; 11 positions match TRBD2. Germline V CDR1 and CDR2: MNHEY, SVGAGI. V shed 8 bases, J shed 3 bases, and the junction held 0 bases outside the gene matches. The CDR3 contains 12 residues. For the CDR3, the DNA is TGTGCCAGCGGGACTAGCGGCTACGAGCAGTACTTC. Translating gives CASGTSGYEQYF.

This clone came up once. An end of the junction differs from the germline gene, which may be a read error. The V call is TRBV5-3, the J call TRBJ1-2; no clear D. TRBV5-3 is recorded as an ORF, its role being uncertain. This CDR3 has 12 amino acids. In DNA form, the CDR3 reads TGTGCCAGAAGCCATGTTGGGTTATGTAGAGCCTTC. Translated: CARSHVGLCRAF.

V usage is TRBV5-1 and J usage is TRBJ2-1, with 10 positions matching TRBD2. The CDR3 consists of 14 residues. Trimming cost V 4 bases and J 7 bases; bases outside gene matches: 5. Germline-derived CDR1 and CDR2 are SGHRS and YFSETQ. CDR3 protein: CASSDLAGANEQFF. The CDR3 DNA follows: TGCGCCAGCAGCGACCTAGCGGGAGCGAATGAGCAGTTCTTC. Looking up the rest from reference TRBV5-1 and TRBJ2-1 gives the full variable domain: KAGVTQTPRYLIKTRGQQVTLSCSPISGHRSVSWYQQTPGQGLQFLFEYFSETQRNKGNFPGRFSGRQFSNSRSEMNVSTLELGDSALYLCASSDLAGANEQFFGPGTRLTVL.

J is TRBJ1-6 and V is TRBV3-1 (or the pseudogene TRBV3-2); unclear D gene. The CDR3 loop spans 14 amino acids. V lost 0 bases, J lost 10 bases, and 10 bases lay in between. CDR1 is LGHDT and CDR2 is YNNKEL in the germline V gene (reference sequence). The CDR3 DNA sequence: TGTGCCAGCAGCCAAGAGGGAACGGCGTCACCCCTCCACTTT. Its translation: CASSQEGTASPLHF.

The rearrangement joins TRBV18 to TRBJ2-1, with no clear D. Looked up from germline, CDR1 is KGHSH and CDR2 is LQKENI. Between the trimmed V and J ends, which lost 2 bases and 2 bases, there was a span of 13 bases. The CDR3 sequence is 16 residues long. CDR3 DNA sequence: TGTGCCAGCTCACCATACGTCCCTACAGCCTACAATGAGCAGTTCTTC. This gives the protein CASSPYVPTAYNEQFF.

The chain has TRBV9 and TRBJ1-1; 11 nucleotides align to TRBD1. The CDR3 runs to 16 residues. V lost 3 bases, J lost 4 bases, and 8 bases stayed unmatched. Germline lookup yields CDR1 SGDLS and CDR2 YYNGEE. The CDR3 sequence: CASSAQGQGGTTEAFF. CDR3 DNA sequence: TGTGCCAGCAGCGCTCAGGGACAGGGGGGCACCACTGAAGCTTTCTTT.

The chain carries TRBV28 and TRBJ2-7; the D gene is possibly TRBD2 (5 bases). Germline V gene data show CDR1 as MDHEN and CDR2 as SYDVKM. With 11 bases removed from V and 6 bases from J, the gap between germline ends came to 5 bases. The CDR3 totals 8 residues. The CDR3 coding sequence is TGTGCCGCGGGCGAGCAGTACTTC. It codes for CAAGEQYF.

This chain connects TRBV7-2 to TRBJ2-2; possible D gene TRBD1, 6 bases. Trimming removed 5 bases from V and 5 bases from J, with 21 bases in between. The CDR3 contains 17 residues. The germline V gene has CDR1 SGHTA and CDR2 FQGNSA. The CDR3 sequence: CASSPGQSRRGTGELFF. In nucleotides, the CDR3 is TGTGCCAGCAGCCCCGGACAGTCAAGAAGGGGGACCGGGGAGCTGTTTTTT.

J is TRBJ2-2 and V is TRBV27, with D perhaps matching TRBD2 (7 bases). With 5 bases removed from V and 4 bases from J, the gap between germline ends came to 23 bases. Germline assignment: CDR1 MNHEY and CDR2 SMNVEV (reference sequence). The CDR3 covers 18 residues. CDR3 bases: TGTGCCAGCAGTCTACAGAGGGGGGGGGCCAGGGGCACCGGGGAGCTGTTTTTT. Its translation is CASSLQRGGARGTGELFF.

This clone has a handful of counts. The rearrangement joins TRBV6-6 to TRBJ2-5, with 7 bases fitting TRBD2. After removal of 5 bases from V and 5 bases from J, the junction contained 2 bases not matched to a gene. The germline V gene has CDR1 MNHNY and CDR2 SVGAGI (reference sequence). This CDR3 spans 12 amino acids. The CDR3 coding sequence is TGTGCCAGCAGTCCCGGGAGGGAGACCCAGTACTTC. This sequence encodes CASSPGRETQYF.

The J gene is TRBJ1-2, the V gene TRBV29-1; the D is unclear. Germline CDR1 SQVTM, CDR2 ANQGSEA. The CDR3 totals 11 residues. V dropped 7 bases and J dropped 6 bases, with 12 bases sitting between them. The CDR3 sequence: CSAIRSDGYTF. DNA for the CDR3: TGCAGCGCTATTCGATCTGATGGCTACACCTTC.

The chain couples TRBV7-3 to TRBJ2-1; tentatively, D is TRBD2 (6 bases). The CDR3 spans 13 residues. In germline, CDR1 is SGHTA, CDR2 FQGTGA. Trimming pared 1 base from V and 7 bases from J, leaving 8 bases between. CDR3 coding DNA: TGTGCCAGCAGCTTAAACCGGGGGAATGAGCAGTTCTTC. Translating it yields CASSLNRGNEQFF.